This entry features one TCR beta chain sequence. In Seattle, patients joined the study during active infection and were tracked longitudinally. This entry belongs to a study of blood T cell repertoires in COVID-19. Study-level background: Samples came from the United States, Italy and Spain, spanning acute and convalescent COVID-19. Sample material is recorded as cDNA or gDNA derived from T cells, B-cell-depleted T cells, or PBMCs.

CDR1 and CDR2 from the germline V gene are LNHDA and SQIVND (reference sequence). Trimming shortened V by 5 bases and J by 2 bases, and 16 bases separated the two germline ends. This CDR3 is 15 amino acids long. Per the authors' pipeline: For nucleated cells, counts were estimated from reference gene primer amplification. Measured with immunoSEQ multiplex PCR; TCRdb has only the in-frame clones, and not every one. The DNA gave D and trimming, while V, J and clone size come from that table. The sample has some 65,000 clones, 90% seen once; the top ten hold around 0.52%. Specimen: peripheral blood. The rearrangement uses TRBV19 and TRBJ2-7, with D possibly TRBD1 on 6 matching bases. This receptor was obtained from a man aged 45-65 years with COVID-19, enrolled during active disease. The CDR3 reads CASSPNQGQTYEQYF. The CDR3 DNA is TGTGCCAGTAGTCCTAATCAGGGACAAACCTACGAGCAGTACTTC.